This is a list of T cell receptor beta chains from one sample in a study of cytomegalovirus exposure and HLA in healthy donors. Some clones are missing from TCRdb's copy, which holds only in-frame ones; the method was immunoSEQ multiplex PCR. Seen here are around 280,000 clones, 70% to 90% observed once, and the top ten hold around 2.1%. Sample: PBMCs. The receptors here all came from a woman under 30 in good health and CMV-seronegative. Each CDR3 is given with its conserved first and last residue. The D gene is left open where the match is weak. Not every row has a clone size; where given, it reads once, few, many or a size class.

>-|14|TRBV15|TRBJ2-1|TRBD1
CATSRDSTGGEQFF
TGTGCCACCAGCAGAGATTCGACAGGGGGGGAGCAGTTCTTC
>-|13|TRBV29-1|TRBJ2-7|TRBD1
CSAKGQRSYEQYF
TGCAGCGCGAAGGGACAGAGGAGCTACGAGCAGTACTTC
>once|18|TRBV9|TRBJ1-1|TRBD1
CASSVDPGTGDLNTEAFF
TGTGCCAGCAGCGTAGATCCTGGGACAGGGGACCTGAACACTGAAGCTTTCTTT
>-|14|TRBV7-9|TRBJ1-3|-
CAVGDSASGNTIYF
TGTGCCGTAGGAGATTCCGCCTCTGGAAACACCATATATTTT
>few|15|TRBV4-2|TRBJ2-7|-
CASSQVSVGGYEQYF
TGTGCCAGCAGCCAAGTAAGTGTGGGGGGCTACGAGCAGTACTTC
>-|16|TRBV5-4|TRBJ2-1|TRBD1
CASSLGQAGGNNEQFF
TGTGCCAGCAGCTTGGGACAGGCAGGGGGCAATAATGAGCAGTTCTTC
>-|18|TRBV27|TRBJ1-2|-
CASSLLDRLREGRSGYTF
TGTGCCAGCAGTTTATTAGATCGCCTCCGGGAGGGAAGGTCCGGCTACACCTTC
>-|15|TRBV4-2|TRBJ2-7|TRBD2
CASSPILAGGQVQYF
TGTGCCAGCAGCCCGATACTAGCGGGGGGGCAGGTGCAGTACTTC
>-|16|TRBV5-4|TRBJ1-2|TRBD1
CASFMGGGQGDYGYTF
TGTGCCAGCTTTATGGGGGGGGGACAGGGAGACTATGGCTACACCTTC
>once|15|TRBV7-9|TRBJ1-5|-
CASSPEGRGNQPQHF
TGTGCCAGCAGCCCCGAAGGCAGGGGTAATCAGCCCCAGCATTTT
>-|15|TRBV9|TRBJ2-3|-
CASSVEVAATDTQYF
TGTGCCAGCAGCGTAGAGGTAGCGGCCACAGATACGCAGTATTTT
>-|11|TRBV5-6|TRBJ1-2|-
CASSHRDGYTF
TGTGCCAGCAGCCACAGGGACGGCTACACCTTC
>-|17|TRBV7-9|TRBJ1-5|-
CASSYDKADVLNQPQHF
TGTGCCAGCAGCTATGACAAGGCTGATGTTCTCAATCAGCCCCAGCATTTT
>-|13|TRBV30|TRBJ1-1|TRBD1
CAWVDRANTEAFF
TGTGCCTGGGTGGACAGGGCCAACACTGAAGCTTTCTTT
>-|14|TRBV10-3|TRBJ1-1|-
CAISEFNKNTEAFF
TGTGCCATCAGTGAGTTTAACAAGAACACTGAAGCTTTCTTT
>-|14|TRBV7-3|TRBJ1-5|-
CASSLRGAPRPQHF
TGTGCCAGCAGCTTACGGGGGGCGCCTCGGCCCCAGCATTTT
>once|14|TRBV9|TRBJ1-1|-
CASSVGQTYTEAFF
TGTGCCAGCAGCGTAGGACAGACCTACACTGAAGCTTTCTTT
>once|13|TRBV27|TRBJ1-5|-
CASSLTGNQPQHF
TGTGCCAGCAGTTTAACGGGGAATCAGCCCCAGCATTTT
>-|17|TRBV7-9|TRBJ2-2|TRBD1
CASSLARDRGGTGELFF
TGTGCCAGCAGCTTAGCTAGGGACAGGGGTGGGACCGGGGAGCTGTTTTTT
>-|14|TRBV2|TRBJ1-6|TRBD1
CASSGGQGNSPLHF
TGTGCCAGCAGTGGGGGACAGGGGAATTCACCCCTCCACTTT
>-|15|TRBV5-4|TRBJ1-1|TRBD1
CASSFRQGAGNEAFF
TGTGCCAGCAGCTTTCGACAGGGGGCTGGAAATGAAGCTTTCTTT
>-|14|TRBV6-5|TRBJ1-5|-
CASSRDISNQPQHF
TGTGCCAGCAGTCGGGACATAAGCAATCAGCCCCAGCATTTT
>-|16|TRBV7-3|TRBJ2-2|TRBD2
CASSSRGGPDTGELFF
TGTGCCAGCAGCTCCCGGGGGGGCCCGGACACCGGGGAGCTGTTTTTT
>-|16|TRBV15|TRBJ2-4|-
CATKGEAGPHGNIQYF
TGTGCCACTAAGGGGGAAGCCGGGCCACATGGGAACATTCAGTACTTC
>-|15|TRBV5-1|TRBJ2-7|TRBD1
CASSWWDREPYEQYF
TGCGCCAGCAGCTGGTGGGACAGGGAACCCTACGAGCAGTACTTC
>-|17|TRBV7-6|TRBJ1-4|-
CASSLRVGGALSEKLFF
TGTGCCAGCAGCTTAAGGGTCGGCGGGGCATTATCTGAAAAACTGTTTTTT
>-|14|TRBV7-9|TRBJ2-7|-
CSSSPRENSYEQYF
TGTTCCAGCAGCCCACGCGAGAATTCCTACGAGCAGTACTTC
>once|13|TRBV5-1|TRBJ1-1|-
CASSLALNTEAFF
TGCGCCAGCAGCTTGGCCTTGAACACTGAAGCTTTCTTT
>-|14|TRBV27|TRBJ2-7|-
CASSLKGVAYEQYF
TGTGCCAGCAGTTTAAAAGGGGTAGCCTACGAGCAGTACTTC
>-|15|TRBV5-1|TRBJ1-3|-
CASSEAGYSGNTIYF
TGCGCCAGCTCCGAGGCGGGATACTCTGGAAACACCATATATTTT
>-|15|TRBV6-5|TRBJ1-6|TRBD1
CASSWSGQYNSPLHF
TGTGCCAGCAGTTGGTCGGGACAGTATAATTCACCCCTCCACTTT
>-|16|TRBV7-8|TRBJ2-1|-
CASSLAGYSSYNEQFF
TGTGCCAGCAGCTTAGCGGGCTATAGCTCCTACAATGAGCAGTTCTTC
>-|17|TRBV7-9|TRBJ1-6|TRBD1
CSSSLTDRAPDNSPLHF
TGTTCCAGCAGCTTAACGGACAGGGCCCCCGATAATTCACCCCTCCACTTT
>-|16|TRBV30|TRBJ1-1|-
CAWSVASLVMYTEAFF
TGTGCCTGGAGTGTAGCGTCTTTGGTTATGTACACTGAAGCTTTCTTT
>-|15|TRBV9|TRBJ2-3|TRBD2
CASSVRAGVVDTQYF
TGTGCCAGCAGCGTACGAGCGGGGGTGGTAGATACGCAGTATTTT
>-|15|TRBV18|TRBJ2-1|TRBD1
CASSPTGGSYNEQFF
TGTGCCAGCTCACCTACAGGGGGATCCTACAATGAGCAGTTCTTC
>-|15|TRBV2|TRBJ2-1|TRBD2
CASTQGLADNNEQFF
TGTGCCAGCACCCAGGGACTAGCGGATAACAATGAGCAGTTCTTC
>-|12|TRBV7-6|TRBJ2-1|TRBD1
CASSPQGAEQFF
TGTGCCAGCAGCCCACAGGGGGCAGAGCAGTTCTTC
>-|13|TRBV7-9|TRBJ2-3|-
CASSLGAENTQYF
TGTGCCAGCAGCTTAGGGGCCGAGAATACGCAGTATTTT
>-|12|TRBV12-5|TRBJ2-5|-
CASGSYRETQYF
TGTGCTAGTGGTTCCTACAGGGAGACCCAGTACTTC
>-|15|TRBV4-1|TRBJ1-1|-
CASTTAGVMNTEAFF
TGCGCCAGCACTACGGCAGGGGTGATGAACACTGAAGCTTTCTTT
>-|13|TRBV7-6|TRBJ2-1|-
CASSLGLYNEQFF
TGTGCCAGCAGCTTAGGGCTGTACAATGAGCAGTTCTTC
>-|15|TRBV27|TRBJ2-5|TRBD1
CASSIRQGYQETQYF
TGTGCCAGCAGTATCCGACAGGGCTACCAAGAGACCCAGTACTTC
>-|13|TRBV5-1|TRBJ1-1|-
CASREQGNTEAFF
TGCGCCAGCAGAGAACAGGGGAACACTGAAGCTTTCTTT
>-|16|TRBV30|TRBJ2-3|-
CAWMKYSPSFADTQYF
TGTGCCTGGATGAAATACTCCCCTTCGTTCGCAGATACGCAGTATTTT
>-|14|TRBV11-3|TRBJ2-2|TRBD1
CASSLQGASGELFF
TGTGCCAGCAGCTTGCAGGGGGCATCGGGGGAGCTGTTTTTT
>-|14|TRBV15|TRBJ2-5|-
CATSRNPGEETQYF
TGTGCCACCAGCAGGAACCCGGGGGAAGAGACCCAGTACTTC
>-|18|TRBV18|TRBJ2-5|TRBD2
CASSLSPRTSDLQETQYF
TGTGCCAGCTCACTATCACCCCGGACTAGCGACTTACAAGAGACCCAGTACTTC
>-|16|TRBV6-5|TRBJ1-2|-
CASSYSGRMGADGYTF
TGTGCCAGCAGTTACTCGGGCCGGATGGGGGCGGATGGCTACACCTTC
>-|14|TRBV19|TRBJ2-7|-
CASSPEDKPYEQYF
TGTGCCAGTAGCCCCGAGGACAAGCCCTACGAGCAGTACTTC
>-|15|TRBV27|TRBJ2-5|TRBD2
CASRRLAGGQETQYF
TGTGCCAGCAGAAGACTAGCGGGGGGCCAAGAGACCCAGTACTTC
>-|16|TRBV25-1|TRBJ2-2|-
CASSDPLGAGTGELFF
TGTGCCAGCAGTGATCCATTGGGGGCGGGCACCGGGGAGCTGTTTTTT
>once|15|TRBV4-2|TRBJ2-3|-
CASSQDPEGRLVQYF
TGTGCCAGCAGCCAAGATCCGGAGGGGCGTTTGGTGCAGTATTTT
>few|15|TRBV5-4|TRBJ1-1|-
CASSLLKGGYTEAFF
TGTGCCAGCAGCTTACTCAAGGGAGGGTACACTGAAGCTTTCTTT